This T cell receptor (beta chain) was sequenced for a study of PD-1 blockade in classical Hodgkin lymphoma. Every one of the patients relapsed after autologous stem cell transplantation (brentuximab vedotin exposure was variable). Best outcomes ranged across complete response, partial response and progressive disease. A word on this clone: Its antigen is as yet unknown.

Losses at the gene ends were 4 bases for V and 6 bases for J; bases not matched to a gene: 10. CDR3 length: 14 amino acids. Germline V gene sequence: CDR1 SGDLS, CDR2 YYNGEE. Here immunoSEQ multiplex PCR was the method, and the copy in TCRdb shows in-frame clones only, minus some. The table shows 75,000 to 100,000 clones, with approximately 80% occurring only once. Study results and limitations: Patients with a complete response exhibited baseline diversity comparable to newly diagnosed patients.

The chain links TRBV9 to TRBJ2-7; 7 bases line up with TRBD1. This clonotype was obtained from a human donor with classical Hodgkin lymphoma. Specimen: peripheral blood mononuclear cells (PBMCs), collected before the second cycle of nivolumab. The CDR3 is CASSPTDRVSEQYF. The CDR3 DNA reads as TGTGCCAGCAGCCCGACAGACAGGGTAAGCGAGCAGTACTTC.